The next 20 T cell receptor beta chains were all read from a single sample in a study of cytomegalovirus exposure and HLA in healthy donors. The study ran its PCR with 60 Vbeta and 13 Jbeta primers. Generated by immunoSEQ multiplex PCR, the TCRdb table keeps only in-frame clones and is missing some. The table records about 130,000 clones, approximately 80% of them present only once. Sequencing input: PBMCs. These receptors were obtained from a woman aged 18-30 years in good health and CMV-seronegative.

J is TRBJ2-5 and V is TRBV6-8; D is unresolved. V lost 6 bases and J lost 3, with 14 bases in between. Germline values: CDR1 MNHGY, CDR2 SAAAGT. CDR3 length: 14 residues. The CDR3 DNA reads TGTGCCAGCAGCCCCTCAGGCAGTGAAGAGACCCAGTACTTC. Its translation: CASSPSGSEETQYF.

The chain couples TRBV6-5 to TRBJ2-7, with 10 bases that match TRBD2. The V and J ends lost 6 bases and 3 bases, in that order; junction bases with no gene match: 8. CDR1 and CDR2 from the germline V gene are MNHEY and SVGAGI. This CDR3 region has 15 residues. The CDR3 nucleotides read TGTGCCAGCAGCCCTGGGCTAGCGGGGGACTACGAGCAGTACTTC. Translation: CASSPGLAGDYEQYF.

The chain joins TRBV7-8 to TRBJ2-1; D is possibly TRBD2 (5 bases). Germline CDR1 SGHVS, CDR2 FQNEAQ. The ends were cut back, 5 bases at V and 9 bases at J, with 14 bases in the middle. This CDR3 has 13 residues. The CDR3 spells CASSLDWGSEQFF. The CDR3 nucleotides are TGTGCCAGCAGCCTGGACTGGGGAAGTGAGCAGTTCTTC.

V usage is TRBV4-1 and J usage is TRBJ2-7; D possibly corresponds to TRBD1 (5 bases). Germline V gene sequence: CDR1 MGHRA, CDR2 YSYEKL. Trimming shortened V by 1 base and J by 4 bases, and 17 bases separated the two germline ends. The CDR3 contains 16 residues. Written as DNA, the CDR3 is TGCGCCAGCAGCCAAGCTTCCAGACAGTCTGGGTACGAGCAGTACTTC. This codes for CASSQASRQSGYEQYF.

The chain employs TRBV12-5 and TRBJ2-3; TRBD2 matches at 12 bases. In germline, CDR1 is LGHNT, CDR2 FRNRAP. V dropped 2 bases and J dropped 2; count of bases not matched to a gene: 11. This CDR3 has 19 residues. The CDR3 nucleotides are TGTGCTAGTGGTTTGTTGCCCCTACTAGCGGGGGGTACCACAGATACGCAGTATTTT. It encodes CASGLLPLLAGGTTDTQYF.

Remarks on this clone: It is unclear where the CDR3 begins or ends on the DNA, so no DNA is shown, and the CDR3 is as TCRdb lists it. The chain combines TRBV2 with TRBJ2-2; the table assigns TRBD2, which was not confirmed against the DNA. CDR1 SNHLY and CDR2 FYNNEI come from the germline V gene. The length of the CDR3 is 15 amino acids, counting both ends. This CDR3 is CASILEGTNTGELFF.

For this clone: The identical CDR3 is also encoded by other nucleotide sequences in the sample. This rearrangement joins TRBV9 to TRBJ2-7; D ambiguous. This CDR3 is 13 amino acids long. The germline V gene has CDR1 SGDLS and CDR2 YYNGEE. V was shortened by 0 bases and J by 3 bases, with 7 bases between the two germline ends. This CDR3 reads CASSVASDYEQYF. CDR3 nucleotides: TGTGCCAGCAGCGTAGCGTCAGACTACGAGCAGTACTTC.

For the CDR3, the DNA is TGTGCCTGGAGTGCGCCGGGACAATTTTATAGCAATCAGCCCCAGCATTTT. It encodes CAWSAPGQFYSNQPQHF. V gene TRBV30 combines with J gene TRBJ1-5, with a weak D call TRBD1 (6 bases). Germline V gene sequence: CDR1 GTSNPN, CDR2 SVGIG (reference sequence). With 1 base removed from V and 0 bases from J, the gap between germline ends came to 16 bases. CDR3 length equals 17 residues.

The CDR3 loop is CASSKDLDSYNEQFF. The CDR3, as DNA: TGTGCCAGCAGCAAGGATCTAGACTCCTACAATGAGCAGTTCTTC. V is TRBV7-7 and J is TRBJ2-1; unclear D gene. Germline CDR1 reads SSHAT; CDR2 reads FNYEAQ (reference sequence). Trimming shortened V by 5 bases and J by 0 bases, and 11 bases separated the two germline ends. This CDR3 spans 15 amino acids.

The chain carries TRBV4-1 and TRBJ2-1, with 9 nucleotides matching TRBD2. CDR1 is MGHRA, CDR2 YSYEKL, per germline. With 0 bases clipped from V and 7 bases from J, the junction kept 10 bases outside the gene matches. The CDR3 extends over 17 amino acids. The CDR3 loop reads CASSQDLRLAANNEQFF. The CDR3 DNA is TGCGCCAGCAGCCAAGATTTGAGACTAGCGGCCAATAATGAGCAGTTCTTC.

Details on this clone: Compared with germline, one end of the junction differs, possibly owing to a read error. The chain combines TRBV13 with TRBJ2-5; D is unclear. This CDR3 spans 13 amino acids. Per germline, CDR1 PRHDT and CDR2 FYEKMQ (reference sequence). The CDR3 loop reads CASSLGIRETQYF. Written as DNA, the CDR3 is TGTGCCAGCAGCCTAGGTATTCGAGAGACCCAGTACTTC.

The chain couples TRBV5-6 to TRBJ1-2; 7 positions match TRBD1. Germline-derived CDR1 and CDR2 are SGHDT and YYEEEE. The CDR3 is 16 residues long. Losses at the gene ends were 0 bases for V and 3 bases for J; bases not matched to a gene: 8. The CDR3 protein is CASSLGNDRADYGYTF. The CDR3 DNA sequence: TGTGCCAGCAGCTTGGGAAATGACAGGGCGGACTATGGCTACACCTTC.

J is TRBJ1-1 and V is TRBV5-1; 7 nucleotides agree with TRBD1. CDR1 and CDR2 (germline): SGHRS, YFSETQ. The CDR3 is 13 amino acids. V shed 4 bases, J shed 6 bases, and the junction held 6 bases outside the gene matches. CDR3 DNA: TGCGCCAGCAGCGGGGGGACAGCCGCTGAAGCTTTCTTT. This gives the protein CASSGGTAAEAFF.

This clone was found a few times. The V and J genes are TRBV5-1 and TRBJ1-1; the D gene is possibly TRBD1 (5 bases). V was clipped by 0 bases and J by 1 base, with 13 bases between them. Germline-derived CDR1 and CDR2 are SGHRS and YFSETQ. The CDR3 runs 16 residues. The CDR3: CASSLDYQGGNTEAFF. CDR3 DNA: TGCGCCAGCAGCTTGGATTATCAGGGAGGGAACACTGAAGCTTTCTTT.

CDR3: CASSYLQGRGAEAFF. CDR3 DNA: TGCGCCAGCAGCTATTTACAGGGGCGGGGGGCTGAAGCTTTCTTT. V and J are TRBV5-1 and TRBJ1-1; TRBD1 matches at 7 bases. The CDR3 is 15 amino acids. From germline, CDR1 is SGHRS and CDR2 YFSETQ. V lost 3 bases and J lost 6; bases outside the gene matches: 11.

DNA of the CDR3: TGCGCCAGCAACGACTTGAACTATGGCTACACCTTC. Residues: CASNDLNYGYTF. The chain uses TRBV10-2 and TRBJ1-2; D gene unclear. In germline, CDR1 is WSHSY, CDR2 SAAADI. V lost 7 bases and J 2 bases, leaving 8 bases between the germline ends. The CDR3 is made up of 12 amino acids.

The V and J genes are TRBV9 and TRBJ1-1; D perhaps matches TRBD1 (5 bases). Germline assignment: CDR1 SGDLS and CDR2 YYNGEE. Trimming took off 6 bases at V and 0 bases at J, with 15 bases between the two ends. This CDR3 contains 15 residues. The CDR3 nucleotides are TGTGCCAGCACCCCGGGGGGGGGACTGAACACTGAAGCTTTCTTT. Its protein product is CASTPGGGLNTEAFF.

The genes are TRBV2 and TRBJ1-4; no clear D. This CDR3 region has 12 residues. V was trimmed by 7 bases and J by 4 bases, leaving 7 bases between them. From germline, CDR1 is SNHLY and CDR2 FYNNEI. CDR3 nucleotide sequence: TGTGCCAGCACGGAGAGTAATGAAAAACTGTTTTTT. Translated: CASTESNEKLFF.

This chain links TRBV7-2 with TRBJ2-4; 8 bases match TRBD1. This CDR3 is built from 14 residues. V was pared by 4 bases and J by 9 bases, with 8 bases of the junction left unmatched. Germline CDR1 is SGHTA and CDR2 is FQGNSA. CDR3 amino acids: CASSSDRVGRIQYF. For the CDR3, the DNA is TGTGCCAGCAGCTCGGACAGGGTGGGACGCATTCAGTACTTC.

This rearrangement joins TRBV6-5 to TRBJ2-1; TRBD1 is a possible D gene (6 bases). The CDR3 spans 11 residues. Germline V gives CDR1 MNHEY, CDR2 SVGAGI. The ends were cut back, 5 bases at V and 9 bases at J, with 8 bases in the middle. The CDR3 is CASSRGTEQFF. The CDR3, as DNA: TGTGCCAGCAGTAGGGGGACTGAGCAGTTCTTC.